The clone carrying this T cell receptor (beta chain) was seen more than once but under ten times. No antigen is known for it. This record comes from a study of identical twins. Germline trimming cut 1 base from V and 2 bases from J; bases unmatched to any gene: 6. Germline V lookup: CDR1 KGHSH, CDR2 LQKENI. The CDR3 contains 17 residues. TCRdb reprocessed the 5' RACE reads via MiXCR and lists one record per CDR3 protein. This table holds about 530,000 distinct CDR3 sequences, 20% to 25% found once. Points from the study as a whole: Out-of-frame alpha sequences common to twins exhibited an excess of low generation probability.

The same sample was also studied in work on yellow fever vaccine responses in identical twins.

The chain uses TRBV18 and TRBJ1-1, with 11 positions matching TRBD1. Sequenced: CD4+ T cells sorted from blood. The receptor comes from a woman under 30 in good health. CDR3 region: CASSPRTGGFVNTEAFF. As DNA, the CDR3 is TGTGCCAGCTCACCACGGACAGGGGGCTTTGTTAACACTGAAGCTTTCTTT.